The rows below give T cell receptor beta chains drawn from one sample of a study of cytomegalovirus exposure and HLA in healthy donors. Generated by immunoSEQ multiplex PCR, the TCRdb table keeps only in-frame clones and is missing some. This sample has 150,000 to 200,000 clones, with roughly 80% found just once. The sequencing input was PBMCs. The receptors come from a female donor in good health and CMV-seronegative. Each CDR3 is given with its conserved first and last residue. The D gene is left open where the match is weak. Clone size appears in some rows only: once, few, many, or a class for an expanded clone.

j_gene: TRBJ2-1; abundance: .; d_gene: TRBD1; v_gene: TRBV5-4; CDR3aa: CASSLGQGAYNEQFF; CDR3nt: TGTGCCAGCAGCCTGGGACAGGGGGCCTACAATGAGCAGTTCTTC
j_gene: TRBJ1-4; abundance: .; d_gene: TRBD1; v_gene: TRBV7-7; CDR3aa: CASSLGTGGTNEKLFF; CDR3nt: TGTGCCAGCAGCTTAGGGACAGGGGGTACTAATGAAAAACTGTTTTTT
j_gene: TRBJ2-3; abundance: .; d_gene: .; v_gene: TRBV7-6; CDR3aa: CASSLIAGSDTQYF; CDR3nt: TGTGCCAGCAGCTTAATTGCGGGGTCAGATACGCAGTATTTT
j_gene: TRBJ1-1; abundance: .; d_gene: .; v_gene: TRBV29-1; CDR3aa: CSVKDNREAFF; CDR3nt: TGCAGCGTTAAGGACAACCGTGAAGCTTTCTTT
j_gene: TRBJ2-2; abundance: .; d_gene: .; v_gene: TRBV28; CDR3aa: CASRGSLNTGELFF; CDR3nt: TGTGCCAGCAGGGGGAGCTTGAACACCGGGGAGCTGTTTTTT
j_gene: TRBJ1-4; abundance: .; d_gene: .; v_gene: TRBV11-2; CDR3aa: CASSRQPGGQNEKLFF; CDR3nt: TGTGCCAGCAGCCGACAACCCGGAGGACAGAATGAAAAACTGTTTTTT
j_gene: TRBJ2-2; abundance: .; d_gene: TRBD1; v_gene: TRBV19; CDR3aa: CASSIYWGQGTAGELFF; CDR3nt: TGTGCCAGTAGTATTTATTGGGGACAGGGAACGGCCGGGGAGCTGTTTTTT
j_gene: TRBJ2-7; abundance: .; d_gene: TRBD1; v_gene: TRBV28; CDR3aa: CASSRGQGVRYEQYF; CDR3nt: TGTGCCAGCAGCCGCGGACAGGGAGTAAGGTACGAGCAGTACTTC
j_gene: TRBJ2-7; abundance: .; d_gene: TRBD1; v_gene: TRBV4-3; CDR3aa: CASSQEPRAGGIVEQYF; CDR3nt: TGCGCCAGCAGCCAAGAGCCCCGAGCAGGGGGAATCGTCGAGCAGTACTTC
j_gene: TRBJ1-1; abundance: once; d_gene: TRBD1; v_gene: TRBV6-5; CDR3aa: CASTQGQTNTEAFF; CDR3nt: TGTGCCAGTACCCAGGGACAGACGAACACTGAAGCTTTCTTT
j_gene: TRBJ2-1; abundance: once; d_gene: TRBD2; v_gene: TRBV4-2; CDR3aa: CASSQGDSGITYNEQFF; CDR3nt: TGTGCCAGCAGCCAAGGGGATAGCGGGATAACCTACAATGAGCAGTTCTTC
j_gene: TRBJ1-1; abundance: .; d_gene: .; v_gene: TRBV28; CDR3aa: CASSPPVGQGPFEAFF; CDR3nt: TGTGCCAGCAGTCCGCCGGTTGGGCAGGGGCCCTTTGAAGCTTTCTTT
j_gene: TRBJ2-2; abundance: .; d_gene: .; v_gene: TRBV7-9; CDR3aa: CASSPLGAHTGELFF; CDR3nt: TGTGCCAGCAGCCCACTAGGAGCTCACACCGGGGAGCTGTTTTTT
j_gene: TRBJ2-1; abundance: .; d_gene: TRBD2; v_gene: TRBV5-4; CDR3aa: CASSPLQGRGSGRPFF; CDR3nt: TGTGCCAGCAGCCCGCTACAGGGAAGAGGGAGCGGGAGGCCGTTCTTC
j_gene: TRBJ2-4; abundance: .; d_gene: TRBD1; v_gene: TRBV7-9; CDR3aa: CASSLGTGGGYIQYF; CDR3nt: TGTGCCAGCAGCTTAGGGACAGGGGGCGGATACATTCAGTACTTC
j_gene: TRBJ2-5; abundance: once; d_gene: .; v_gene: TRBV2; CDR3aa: CASSEANQETQYF; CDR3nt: TGTGCCAGCAGTGAGGCAAATCAAGAGACCCAGTACTTC
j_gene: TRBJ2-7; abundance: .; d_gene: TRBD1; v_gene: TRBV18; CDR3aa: CASSEAGTGIQEQYF; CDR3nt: TGTGCCAGCTCGGAAGCCGGGACAGGGATTCAGGAACAGTACTTC
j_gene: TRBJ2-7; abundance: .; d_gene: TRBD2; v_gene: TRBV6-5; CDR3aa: CASSYERGSSYEQYF; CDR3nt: TGTGCCAGCAGTTACGAGCGGGGAAGCTCCTACGAGCAGTACTTC